This paragraph reports one TCR beta chain. This record belongs to a study of monozygotic twins with inflammatory bowel disease. TCRdb reanalyzed the 5' RACE reads and collapses them to one entry per CDR3 protein, without DNA. This sample's clone table lists hundreds of thousands of distinct CDR3 sequences. The source material was blood. The TCR sequence derives from a human donor with ulcerative colitis or Crohn's disease, or a healthy co-twin of an affected twin (not recorded which).

This CDR3 is CASSSPAAAEKLFF. V is TRBV27 and J is TRBJ1-4; as DNA is missing, the TRBD1 call by TCRdb cannot be tested. Germline V gene sequence: CDR1 MNHEY, CDR2 SMNVEV (reference sequence). This CDR3 has 14 amino acids.